The 4 T cell receptor beta chains below all came from one sample that was sequenced in a study of blood T cell repertoires in COVID-19. Here immunoSEQ multiplex PCR was the method, and the copy in TCRdb shows in-frame clones only, minus some. The sample lists over 250,000 clones; around 87% were seen once. The specimen sequenced was PBMCs or T cells enriched from blood (not recorded which). These receptors were collected from a woman under 30 who had recovered from COVID-19.

The V and J genes are TRBV3-1 (or the pseudogene TRBV3-2) and TRBJ1-6; D gene unclear. The V end was cut by 4 bases, the J end by 0 bases, with 10 bases between. This CDR3 contains 16 residues. CDR1 is LGHDT and CDR2 is YNNKEL in the germline V gene (reference sequence). CDR3 protein: CASSLAAGSYNSPLHF. The DNA of the CDR3 is TGTGCCAGCAGCCTCGCCGCCGGCTCCTATAATTCACCCCTCCACTTT.

V is TRBV29-1 and J is TRBJ1-4, with TRBD1 identical over 9 bases. V was clipped by 7 bases and J by 3 bases; unmatched bases: 6. CDR1 is SQVTM, CDR2 ANQGSEA, per germline. This CDR3 has 14 residues. The CDR3 loop reads CSAGHRGPNEKLFF. CDR3 bases: TGCAGCGCCGGCCACAGGGGGCCTAATGAAAAACTGTTTTTT.

The gene calls are TRBV24-1 and TRBJ1-2; TRBD1 matches at 10 bases. The germline V gene encodes CDR1 KGHDR and CDR2 SFDVKD. V trimming: 12 bases; J trimming: 5 bases; junction bases outside the gene matches: 5. CDR3 length: 12 amino acids. CDR3 coding DNA: TGTGCCGCTGGACAGGGGGGATATGGCTACACCTTC. Translation: CAAGQGGYGYTF.

The chain couples TRBV18 to TRBJ1-1; TRBD1 is a possible D gene (5 bases). This CDR3 is built from 15 residues. Trimming took 4 bases from V and 4 from J, leaving 16 bases between them. CDR1 KGHSH and CDR2 LQKENI come from the germline V gene. CDR3 nucleotides: TGTGCCAGCTCACTCGTGGAGGGGCTAGTCACTGAAGCTTTCTTT. Its translation: CASSLVEGLVTEAFF. The complete variable domain, with remaining parts taken from reference TRBV18 and TRBJ1-1, reads NAGVMQNPRHLVRRRGQEARLRCSPMKGHSHVYWYRQLPEEGLKFMVYLQKENIIDESGMPKERFSAEFPKEGPSILRIQQVVRGDSAAYFCASSLVEGLVTEAFFGQGTRLTVV.